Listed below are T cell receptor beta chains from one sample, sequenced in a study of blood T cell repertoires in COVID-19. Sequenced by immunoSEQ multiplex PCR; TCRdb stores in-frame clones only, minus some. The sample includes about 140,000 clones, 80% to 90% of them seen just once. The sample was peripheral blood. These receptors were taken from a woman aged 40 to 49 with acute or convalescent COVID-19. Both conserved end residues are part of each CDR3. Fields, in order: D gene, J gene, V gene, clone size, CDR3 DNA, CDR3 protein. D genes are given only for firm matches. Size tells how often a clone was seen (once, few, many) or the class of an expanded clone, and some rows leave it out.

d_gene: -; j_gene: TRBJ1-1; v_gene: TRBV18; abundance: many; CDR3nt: TGTGCCAGCTCACTCTTAGACACTGAAGCTTTCTTT; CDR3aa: CASSLLDTEAFF
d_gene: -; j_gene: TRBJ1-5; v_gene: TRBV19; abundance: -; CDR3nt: TGTGCCACCGGATCCCGGGATAGCAATCAGCCCCAGCATTTT; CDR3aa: CATGSRDSNQPQHF
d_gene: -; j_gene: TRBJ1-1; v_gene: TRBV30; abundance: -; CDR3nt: TGTGCCTGGGTAACAGGGCCTGGGATGAACACTGAAGCTTTCTTT; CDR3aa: CAWVTGPGMNTEAFF
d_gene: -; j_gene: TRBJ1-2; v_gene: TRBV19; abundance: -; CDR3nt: TGTGCCAGTAGTATTAACTCTAACTATGGCTACACCTTC; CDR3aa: CASSINSNYGYTF
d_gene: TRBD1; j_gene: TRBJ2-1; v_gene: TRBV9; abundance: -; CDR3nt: TGTGCCAGCAGCGTCGGACAGGGGAGGCACAATGAGCAGTTCTTC; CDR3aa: CASSVGQGRHNEQFF
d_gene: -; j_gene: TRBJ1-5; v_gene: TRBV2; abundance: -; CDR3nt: TGTGCCAGCAGTGGGGTAGGGGGCAATCAGCCCCAGCATTTT; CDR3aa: CASSGVGGNQPQHF
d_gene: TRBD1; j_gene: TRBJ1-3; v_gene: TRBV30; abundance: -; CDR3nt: TGTGCCTGGGGATTGGACAGGGGAAACACCATATATTTT; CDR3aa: CAWGLDRGNTIYF
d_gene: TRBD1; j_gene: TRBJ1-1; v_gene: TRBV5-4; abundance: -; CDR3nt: TGTGCCAGCAGCTTGTCGACAGGGGGGACTGAAGCTTTCTTT; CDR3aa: CASSLSTGGTEAFF
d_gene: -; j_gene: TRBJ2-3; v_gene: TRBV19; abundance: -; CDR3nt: TGTGCCAGTAGTATAGGTCCCATCCAGGGCTCAGATACGCAGTATTTT; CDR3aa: CASSIGPIQGSDTQYF
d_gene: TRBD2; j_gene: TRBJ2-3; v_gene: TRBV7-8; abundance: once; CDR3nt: TGTGCCAGCAGCAGGGGGAGGACTAGCGAAGATACGCAGTATTTT; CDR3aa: CASSRGRTSEDTQYF
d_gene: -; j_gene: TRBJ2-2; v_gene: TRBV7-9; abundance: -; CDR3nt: TGTGCCAGCAGCAGGGGAGCTAACACCGGGGAGCTGTTTTTT; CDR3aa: CASSRGANTGELFF
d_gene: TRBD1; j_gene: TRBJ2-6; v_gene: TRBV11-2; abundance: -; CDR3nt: TGTGCCAGCAGCTTAGGGTCCGGGACAGGTCTACCTGGGGCCAACGTCCTGACTTTC; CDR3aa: CASSLGSGTGLPGANVLTF
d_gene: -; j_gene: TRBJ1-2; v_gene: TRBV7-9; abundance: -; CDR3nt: TGTGCCAGCAGCTTAGGGACAATTACTAACTATGGCTACACCTTC; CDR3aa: CASSLGTITNYGYTF
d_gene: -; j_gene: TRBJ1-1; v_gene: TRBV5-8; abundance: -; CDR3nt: TGTGCCAGCAGCTACAGGGTTACTGAAGCTTTCTTT; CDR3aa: CASSYRVTEAFF
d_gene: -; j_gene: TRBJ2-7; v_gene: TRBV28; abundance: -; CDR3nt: TGTGCCAGCAGTTTAGCCCCGGGACATTCCTTCTACGAGCAGTACTTC; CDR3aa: CASSLAPGHSFYEQYF
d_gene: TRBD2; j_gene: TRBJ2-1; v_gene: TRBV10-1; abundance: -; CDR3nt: TGCGCCAGCAGGACGCAGACTAGCGGGAAGGGCAATGAGCAGTTCTTC; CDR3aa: CASRTQTSGKGNEQFF
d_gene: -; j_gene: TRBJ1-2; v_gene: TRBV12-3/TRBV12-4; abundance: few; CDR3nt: TGTGCCAGCAGCCCCACAGAAAATTATGGCTACACCTTC; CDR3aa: CASSPTENYGYTF
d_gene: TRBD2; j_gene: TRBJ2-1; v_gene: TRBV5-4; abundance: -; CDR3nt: TGTGCCAGCAGCTTGGGCGGGGGTAACTACAATGAGCAGTTCTTC; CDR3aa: CASSLGGGNYNEQFF
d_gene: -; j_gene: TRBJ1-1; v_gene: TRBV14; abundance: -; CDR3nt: TGTGCCAGCAGCCAACTAGCAGGAAAAAACACTGAAGCTTTCTTT; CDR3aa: CASSQLAGKNTEAFF
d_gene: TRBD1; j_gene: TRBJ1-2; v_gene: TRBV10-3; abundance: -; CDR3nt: TGTGCCATCAGTGGGAAGCCGGCCGGGACAGTTTATGGCTACACCTTC; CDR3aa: CAISGKPAGTVYGYTF
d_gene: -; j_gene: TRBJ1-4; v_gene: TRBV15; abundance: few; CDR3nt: TGTGCCACCAGCCCCCGGGACATAGATGAAAAACTGTTTTTT; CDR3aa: CATSPRDIDEKLFF
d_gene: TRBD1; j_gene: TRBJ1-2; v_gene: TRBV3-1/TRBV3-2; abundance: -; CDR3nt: TGTGCCAGCAGCGGGACAGGGGAGGTGAGCTATGGCTACACCTTC; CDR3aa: CASSGTGEVSYGYTF
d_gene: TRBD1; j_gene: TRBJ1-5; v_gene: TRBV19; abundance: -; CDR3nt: TGTGCCAGTACCCCAAGGGACAGGGGATTCAATCAGCCCCAGCATTTT; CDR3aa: CASTPRDRGFNQPQHF
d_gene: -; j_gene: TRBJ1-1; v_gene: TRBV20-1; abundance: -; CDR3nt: TGCAGTGCTCCGAAAGCTGCTGAAGCTTTCTTT; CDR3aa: CSAPKAAEAFF
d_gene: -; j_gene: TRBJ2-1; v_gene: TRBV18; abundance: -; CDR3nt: TGTGCCAGCTCTTACGGCGGGGACGGCAATGAGCAGTTCTTC; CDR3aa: CASSYGGDGNEQFF
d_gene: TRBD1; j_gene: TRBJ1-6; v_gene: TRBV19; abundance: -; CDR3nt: TGTGCCAGTAGTATGGGTTGGGACAGGGGTTATTCACCCCTCCACTTT; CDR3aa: CASSMGWDRGYSPLHF
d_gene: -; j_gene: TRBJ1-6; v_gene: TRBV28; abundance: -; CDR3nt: TGTGCCAGCAGTTACGAGATAAGCTCCTATAATTCACCCCTCCACTTT; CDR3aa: CASSYEISSYNSPLHF
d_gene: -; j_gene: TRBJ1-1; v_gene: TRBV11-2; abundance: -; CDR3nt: TGTGCCAGCAGCTTAAGGCAGGGAAACACTGAAGCTTTCTTT; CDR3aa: CASSLRQGNTEAFF
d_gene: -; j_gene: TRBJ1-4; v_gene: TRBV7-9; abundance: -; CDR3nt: TGTGCCAGCAGCTTTGGGACACGGACTAATGAAAAACTGTTTTTT; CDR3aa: CASSFGTRTNEKLFF
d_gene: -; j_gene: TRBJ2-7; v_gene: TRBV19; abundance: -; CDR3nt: TGTGCCAGTAGTATAATACAGGGCGACGAGCAGTACTTC; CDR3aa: CASSIIQGDEQYF
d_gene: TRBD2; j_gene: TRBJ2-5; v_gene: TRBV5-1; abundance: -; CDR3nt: TGCGCCAGCAGCGCGTCGATAGCGGGGGGACAAGAGACCCAGTACTTC; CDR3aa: CASSASIAGGQETQYF
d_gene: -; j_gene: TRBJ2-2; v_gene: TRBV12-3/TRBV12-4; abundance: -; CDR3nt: TGTGCCAGCAGTTTTGACGAGGTCGGGGAGCTGTTTTTT; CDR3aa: CASSFDEVGELFF
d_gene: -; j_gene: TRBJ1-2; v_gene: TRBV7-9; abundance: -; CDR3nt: TGTGCCAGCAGCTCTCCGGACACCCTTAACTATGGCTACACCTTC; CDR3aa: CASSSPDTLNYGYTF
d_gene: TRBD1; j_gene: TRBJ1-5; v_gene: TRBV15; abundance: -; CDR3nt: TGTGCCACCAGCAGGACGGGACAGCGCAATCAGCCCCAGCATTTT; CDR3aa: CATSRTGQRNQPQHF
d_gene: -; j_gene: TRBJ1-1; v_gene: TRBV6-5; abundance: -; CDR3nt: TGTGCCAGCAGTTTTTCAGGGTTGATGAACACTGAAGCTTTCTTT; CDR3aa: CASSFSGLMNTEAFF
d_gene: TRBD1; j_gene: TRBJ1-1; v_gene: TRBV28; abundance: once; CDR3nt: TGTGCCAGCAGGCGGACAGGGGGAAATGTGAAGACTGAAGCTTTCTTT; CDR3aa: CASRRTGGNVKTEAFF
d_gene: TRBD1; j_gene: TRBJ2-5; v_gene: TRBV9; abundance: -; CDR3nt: TGTGCCAGCAGCGCCAACAGGGGATACCAAGAGACCCAGTACTTC; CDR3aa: CASSANRGYQETQYF
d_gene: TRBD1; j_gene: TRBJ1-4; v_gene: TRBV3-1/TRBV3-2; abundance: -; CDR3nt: TGTGCCAGCAGCCCCAGGGGGCGCTTGGAAAAACTGTTTTTT; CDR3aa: CASSPRGRLEKLFF
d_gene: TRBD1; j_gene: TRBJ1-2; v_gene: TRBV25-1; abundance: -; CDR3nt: TGTGCCAGCAGTGAGTGGGGACAGGGGGCGCGAGGCTACACCTTC; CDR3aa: CASSEWGQGARGYTF
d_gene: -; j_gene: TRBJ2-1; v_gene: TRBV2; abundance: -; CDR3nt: TGTGCCAGCAGTGAAGGGGCTGAGCAGTTCTTC; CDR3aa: CASSEGAEQFF
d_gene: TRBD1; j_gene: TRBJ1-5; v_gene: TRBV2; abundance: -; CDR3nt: TGTGCCAGCAGGGGACAGGTGTATAGCAATCAGCCCCAGCATTTT; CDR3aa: CASRGQVYSNQPQHF
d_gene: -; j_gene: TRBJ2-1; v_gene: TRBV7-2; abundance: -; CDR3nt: TGTGCCAGCAGCCATCGACTAGTAAGCCTCAGTGAGCAGTTCTTC; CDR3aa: CASSHRLVSLSEQFF
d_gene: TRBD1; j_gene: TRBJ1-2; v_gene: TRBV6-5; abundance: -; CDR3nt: TGTGCCAGCATCGACAGGGGGCTATCCTATGGCTACACCTTC; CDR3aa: CASIDRGLSYGYTF
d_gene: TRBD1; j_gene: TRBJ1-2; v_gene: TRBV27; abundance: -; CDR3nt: TGTGCCAGCAGTTTAAGGGGCCCTACAGGGGCCTATGGCTACACCTTC; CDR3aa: CASSLRGPTGAYGYTF
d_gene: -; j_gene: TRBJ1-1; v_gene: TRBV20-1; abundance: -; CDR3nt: TGCAGTGCCGAGCGGGACACTGAAGCTTTCTTT; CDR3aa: CSAERDTEAFF
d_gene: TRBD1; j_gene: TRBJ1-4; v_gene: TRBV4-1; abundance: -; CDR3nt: TGCGCCAGCAGCCAAGACAGGGGGAGTGAAAAACTGTTTTTT; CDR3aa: CASSQDRGSEKLFF
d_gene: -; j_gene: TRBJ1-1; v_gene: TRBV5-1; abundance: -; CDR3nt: TGCGCCAGCAGCTATGGACAGTCCAACACTGAAGCTTTCTTT; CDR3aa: CASSYGQSNTEAFF
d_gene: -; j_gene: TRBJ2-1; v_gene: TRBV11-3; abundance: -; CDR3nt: TGTGCCAGCAGCTTAGGGAGCAGTCGTTCTTACAATGAGCAGTTCTTC; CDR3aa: CASSLGSSRSYNEQFF
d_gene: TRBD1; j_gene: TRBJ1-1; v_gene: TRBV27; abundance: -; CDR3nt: TGTGCCAGCAGTTTAGACAGGGACGGGAACACTGAAGCTTTCTTT; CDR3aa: CASSLDRDGNTEAFF
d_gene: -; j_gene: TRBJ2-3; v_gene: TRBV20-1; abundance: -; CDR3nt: TGCAGTGCCCACTGGACAGATACGCAGTATTTT; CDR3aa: CSAHWTDTQYF
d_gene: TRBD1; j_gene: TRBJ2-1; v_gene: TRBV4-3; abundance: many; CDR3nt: TGCGCCAGCAGCCAAGAAAAGACAGGGTCGTTCATCCATGAGCAGTTCTTC; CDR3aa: CASSQEKTGSFIHEQFF
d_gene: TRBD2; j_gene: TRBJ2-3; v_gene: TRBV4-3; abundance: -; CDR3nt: TGCGCCAGCGCGTCGGCGGGGGGGAGCACAGATACGCAGTATTTT; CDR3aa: CASASAGGSTDTQYF
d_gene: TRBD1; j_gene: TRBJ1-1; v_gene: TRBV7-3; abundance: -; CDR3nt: TGTGCCAGCAGCGGACAGGCGTACACTGAAGCTTTCTTT; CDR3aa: CASSGQAYTEAFF
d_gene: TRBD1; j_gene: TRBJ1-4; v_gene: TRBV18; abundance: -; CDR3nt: TGTGCCAGCTCAAGTGAGACAGGGGATGAGAAACTGTTTTTT; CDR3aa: CASSSETGDEKLFF
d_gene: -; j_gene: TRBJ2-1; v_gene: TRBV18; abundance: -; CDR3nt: TGTGCCAGCTATAGGGGTGGCCCGAGAAATGAGCAGTTCTTC; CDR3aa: CASYRGGPRNEQFF
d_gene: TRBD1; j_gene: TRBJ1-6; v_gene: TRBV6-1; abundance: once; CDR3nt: TGTGCCAGCAGTGACGGGGGACAGGGAAGGTCACCCCTCCACTTT; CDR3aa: CASSDGGQGRSPLHF
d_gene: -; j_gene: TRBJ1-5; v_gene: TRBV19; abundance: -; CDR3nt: TGTGCCAGTAGTATACCGGGGATGGTGGGCAATCAGCCCCAGCATTTT; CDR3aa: CASSIPGMVGNQPQHF
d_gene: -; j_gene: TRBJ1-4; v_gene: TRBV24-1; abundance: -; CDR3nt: TGTGCCACAACGAGAGCGATGAGGGAGAGTTTT; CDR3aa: CATTRAMRESF
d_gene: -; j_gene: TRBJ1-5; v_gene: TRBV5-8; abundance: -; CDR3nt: TGTGCCAGCAGCTTGGCATCGCGGGGGGCTAATCAGCCCCAGCATTTT; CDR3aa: CASSLASRGANQPQHF